A single sample is the source of the 3 T cell receptor beta chains below, sequenced in a study of T cell repertoires in cytomegalovirus infection. TCRdb re-called the reads through MiXCR, storing one row per CDR3 protein. Here the sample spans more than 300,000 distinct CDR3 sequences, about 35% being singletons. What these receptors recognize is not known. The sequences come from cultured PBMCs, collected from culture after CMV antigen stimulation. These receptors all stem from a human donor in good health (CMV status not recorded). Some clones in this sample may be carry-over from other donors' samples.

This clonotype was found a few times. The gene calls are TRBV7-2 and TRBJ1-4, with TRBD1 matching over 7 bases. V lost 4 bases and J lost 6; bases outside the gene matches: 5. CDR3 size: 14 residues. From germline, CDR1 is SGHTA and CDR2 FQGNSA. CDR3 in DNA: TGTGCCAGCAGCTCGGACAGGAGAGATGAAAAACTGTTTTTT. Its protein product is CASSSDRRDEKLFF.

This clonotype was counted at least ten times. V gene TRBV7-3 combines with J gene TRBJ1-1; D is unclear. CDR1 and CDR2 (germline): SGHTA, FQGTGA. With 5 bases removed from V and 0 bases from J, the gap between germline ends came to 7 bases. The CDR3 totals 13 residues. CDR3: CASSREMNTEAFF. CDR3 DNA: TGTGCCAGCAGCCGGGAGATGAACACTGAAGCTTTCTTT.

This sequence joins TRBV7-3 and TRBJ2-3; D could derive from TRBD1 or TRBD2 (6 bases each). Germline V gene lookup returns CDR1 SGHTA and CDR2 FQGTGA. The CDR3 has 16 residues. Trimming removed 2 bases from V and 1 base from J, with 13 bases in between. CDR3 sequence reads: CASSLVGGRGTDTQYF. As DNA, the CDR3 is TGTGCCAGCAGCTTAGTGGGGGGCCGGGGCACAGATACGCAGTATTTT.